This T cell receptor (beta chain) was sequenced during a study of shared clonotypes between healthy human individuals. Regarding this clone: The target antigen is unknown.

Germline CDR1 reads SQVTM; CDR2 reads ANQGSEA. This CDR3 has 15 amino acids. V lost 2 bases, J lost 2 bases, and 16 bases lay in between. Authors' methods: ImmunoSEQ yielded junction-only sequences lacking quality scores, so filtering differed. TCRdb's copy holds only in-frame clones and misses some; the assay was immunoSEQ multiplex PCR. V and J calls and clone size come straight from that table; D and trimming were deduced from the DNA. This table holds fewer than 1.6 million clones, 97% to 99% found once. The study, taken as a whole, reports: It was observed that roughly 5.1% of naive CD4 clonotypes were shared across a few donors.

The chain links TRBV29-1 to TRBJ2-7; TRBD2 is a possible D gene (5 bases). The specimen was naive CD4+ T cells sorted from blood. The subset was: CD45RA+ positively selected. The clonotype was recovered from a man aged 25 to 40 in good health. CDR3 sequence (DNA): TGCAGCGTTGAAATATCGGGAAGTGAAGCCTACGAGCAGTACTTC. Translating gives CSVEISGSEAYEQYF.